A single TCR beta chain is shown here with its context. Antigen unknown. This sample was taken from a study of OX40 agonist ivuxolimab in advanced cancers. On the study more broadly: Dose-escalation subjects each had hepatocellular carcinoma, melanoma, renal cell or head and neck cancer.

V trimming: 3 bases; J trimming: 0 bases; junction bases outside the gene matches: 4. Germline values: CDR1 SGDLS, CDR2 YYNGEE. This CDR3 spans 15 amino acids. Patients had blood sampled at baseline and again on cycle 4 day 1 and cycle 7 day 1. General study points: Some of the nonresponding patients also showed low levels of normalized T-cell clonal expansion. Determination of antigen specificity was not performed for the expanded peripheral T cells.

Assay: immunoSEQ multiplex PCR; the TCRdb copy retains only in-frame clones and omits some. The repertoire holds around 99,000 clones, with roughly 90% as singletons. The clonotype was recovered from an adult with an advanced solid tumor such as melanoma, head and neck, liver or kidney cancer. The chain combines TRBV9 with TRBJ2-7; 9 bases line up with TRBD2. The starting material was CD4+ or CD8+ T cells sorted from blood, obtained in a trial of the OX40 agonist ivuxolimab. CDR3 sequence: CASSARSGSSYEQYF. The CDR3 nucleotides are TGTGCCAGCAGCGCCCGTAGCGGGAGCTCCTACGAGCAGTACTTC.